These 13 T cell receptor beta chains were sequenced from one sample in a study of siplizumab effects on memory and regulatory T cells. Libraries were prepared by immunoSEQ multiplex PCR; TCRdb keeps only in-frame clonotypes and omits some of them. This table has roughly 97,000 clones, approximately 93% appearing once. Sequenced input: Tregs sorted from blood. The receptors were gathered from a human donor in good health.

In DNA form, the CDR3 reads TGCAGCGGGGCACTTGGAAACACCATATATTTT. Its translation: CSGALGNTIYF. The chain carries TRBV20-1 and TRBJ1-3, with D maybe TRBD1 (5 bases). This CDR3 spans 11 amino acids. CDR1 DFQATT and CDR2 SNEGSKA come from the germline V gene (reference sequence).

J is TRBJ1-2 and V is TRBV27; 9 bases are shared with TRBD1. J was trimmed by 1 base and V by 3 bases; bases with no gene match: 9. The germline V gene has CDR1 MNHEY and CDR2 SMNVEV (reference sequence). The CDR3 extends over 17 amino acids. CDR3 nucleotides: TGTGCCAGCAGTTTCCTTCGGGACAGGGATGATAACTATGGCTACACCTTC. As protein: CASSFLRDRDDNYGYTF.

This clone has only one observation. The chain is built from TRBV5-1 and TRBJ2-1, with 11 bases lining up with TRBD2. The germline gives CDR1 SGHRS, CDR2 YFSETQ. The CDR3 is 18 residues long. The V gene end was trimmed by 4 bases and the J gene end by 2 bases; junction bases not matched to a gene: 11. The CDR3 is CASSPGTSGVPTYNEQFF. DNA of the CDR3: TGCGCCAGCAGCCCGGGGACTAGCGGAGTACCTACCTACAATGAGCAGTTCTTC.

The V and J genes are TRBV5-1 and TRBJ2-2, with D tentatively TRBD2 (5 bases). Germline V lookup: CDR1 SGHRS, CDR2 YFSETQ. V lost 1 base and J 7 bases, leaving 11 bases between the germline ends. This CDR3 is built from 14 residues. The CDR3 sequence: CASSLPLGGGELFF. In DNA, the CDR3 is TGCGCCAGCAGCTTGCCTTTAGGAGGCGGGGAGCTGTTTTTT.

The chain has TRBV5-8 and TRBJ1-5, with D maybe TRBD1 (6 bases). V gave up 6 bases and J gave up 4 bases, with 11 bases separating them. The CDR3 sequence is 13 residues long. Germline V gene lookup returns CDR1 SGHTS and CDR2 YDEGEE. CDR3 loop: CASMGGANQPQHF. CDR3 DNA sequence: TGTGCCAGCATGGGGGGGGCTAATCAGCCCCAGCATTTT.

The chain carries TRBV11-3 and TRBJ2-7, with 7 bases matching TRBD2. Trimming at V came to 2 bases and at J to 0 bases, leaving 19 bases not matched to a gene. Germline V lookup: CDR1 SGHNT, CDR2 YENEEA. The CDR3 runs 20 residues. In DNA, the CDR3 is TGTGCCAGCAGCTTAAGGGGCTTTGGGCTAGCGGCCTCCCTCTCCTACGAGCAGTACTTC. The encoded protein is CASSLRGFGLAASLSYEQYF.

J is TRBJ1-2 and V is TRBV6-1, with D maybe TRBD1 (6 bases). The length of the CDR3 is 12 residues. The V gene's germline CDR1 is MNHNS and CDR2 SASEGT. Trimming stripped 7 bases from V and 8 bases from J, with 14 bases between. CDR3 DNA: TGTGCCAGCAACTACAGGGCGTCGGGCTACACCTTC. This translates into CASNYRASGYTF.

DNA of the CDR3: TGTGCCAGCAGCCCGGGAGAGCGGGGGGTCACCGGGGAGCTGTTTTTT. Amino acid sequence: CASSPGERGVTGELFF. V and J are TRBV5-4 and TRBJ2-2, with 9 bases lining up with TRBD2. V gave up 4 bases and J gave up 4 bases; unmatched junction bases: 8. This CDR3 comprises 16 residues. Germline V CDR1 and CDR2: SGHNT, YYREEE (reference sequence).

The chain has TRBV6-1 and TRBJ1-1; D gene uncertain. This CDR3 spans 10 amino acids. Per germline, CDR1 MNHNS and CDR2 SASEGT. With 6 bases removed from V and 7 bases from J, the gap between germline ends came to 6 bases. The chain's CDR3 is CASSQVEAFF. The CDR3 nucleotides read TGTGCCAGCAGCCAGGTTGAAGCTTTCTTT.

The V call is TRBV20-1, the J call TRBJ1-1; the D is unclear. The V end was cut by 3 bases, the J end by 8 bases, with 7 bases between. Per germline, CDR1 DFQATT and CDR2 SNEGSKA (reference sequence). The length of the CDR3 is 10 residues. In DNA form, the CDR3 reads TGCAGTGCTAGGTTGGTAGAAGCTTTCTTT. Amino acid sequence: CSARLVEAFF.

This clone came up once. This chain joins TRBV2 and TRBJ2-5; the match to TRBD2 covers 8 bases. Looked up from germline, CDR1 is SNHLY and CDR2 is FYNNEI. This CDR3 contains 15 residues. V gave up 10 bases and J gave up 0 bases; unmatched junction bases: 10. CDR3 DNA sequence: TGTGCCACCCTGGGGAGCGGGGGTTACCAAGAGACCCAGTACTTC. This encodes CATLGSGGYQETQYF.

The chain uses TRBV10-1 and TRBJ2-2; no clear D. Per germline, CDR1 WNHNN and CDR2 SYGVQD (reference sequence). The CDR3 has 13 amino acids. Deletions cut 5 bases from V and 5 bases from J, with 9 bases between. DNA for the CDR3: TGCGCCAGCAGTCTAACCCTAACCGGGGAGCTGTTTTTT. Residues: CASSLTLTGELFF.

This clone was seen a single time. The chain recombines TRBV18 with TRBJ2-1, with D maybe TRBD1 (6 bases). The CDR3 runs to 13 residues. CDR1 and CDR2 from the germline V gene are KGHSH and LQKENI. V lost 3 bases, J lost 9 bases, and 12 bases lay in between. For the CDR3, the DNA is TGTGCCAGCTCACCCTACAGGGAACGTGAGCAGTTCTTC. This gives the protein CASSPYREREQFF. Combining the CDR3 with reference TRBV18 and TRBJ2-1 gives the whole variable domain NAGVMQNPRHLVRRRGQEARLRCSPMKGHSHVYWYRQLPEEGLKFMVYLQKENIIDESGMPKERFSAEFPKEGPSILRIQQVVRGDSAAYFCASSPYREREQFFGPGTRLTVL.